These T cell receptor beta chains were read from a single sample in a study of blood T cell repertoires in COVID-19. Using immunoSEQ multiplex PCR, the repertoire was profiled, and TCRdb retains in-frame clones only, with some absent. The sample contains around 370,000 clones, around 90% of which appear only once. Material: peripheral blood. These receptors originate from a man aged 18 to 30 with active or convalescent COVID-19. The conserved cysteine and the conserved F or W are not part of the CDR3 here.

v_gene | CDR3aa
TRBV11-1 | ASSFTTSGGQETQY
TRBV19 | ASTLGGGLQPQH
TRBV7-9 | ASSFGGTQNYEQY
TRBV15 | ATRTRPSTNEKLF
TRBV28 | ASSWESSYNEQF
TRBV5-1 | ASSLRQGSSEQY
TRBV9 | ASSLNAGLEQETQY
TRBV2 | ASSAGVVGTQH
TRBV2 | ASISGTSRGDTQY
TRBV28 | ASRPGGNTEAF
TRBV9 | ASSVPSSGANTGELF
TRBV7-9 | ASSQVAGEGEQY
TRBV5-6 | ASSLKWKSGYEQY
TRBV18 | ASQDTPNTEAF
TRBV2 | ASSSRQGSFEKLF
TRBV3-1/TRBV3-2 | ASSHWTSGHNEQF
TRBV3-1/TRBV3-2 | ASSQARVSEQY
TRBV6-6 | ASSSRLAGVSDTQY
TRBV5-1 | ASSLLAGGLDKDTQY
TRBV28 | ASRQGGSPLH
TRBV5-5 | ASSLLQGINSPLH
TRBV18 | ASSPPSSTSGELF
TRBV10-3 | AISELRGNYNEQF
TRBV18 | ASSRGLAEFSTDTQY
TRBV29-1 | SVEALEQY
TRBV7-9 | ASSPGRGWETQY
TRBV28 | ASRLPGGNTEAF
TRBV7-9 | ASSLVSVTGGFYTQY
TRBV6-2/TRBV6-3 | ASSYSADVMNTEAF
TRBV6-2/TRBV6-3 | ASSYQRAAGGRFSTGELF
TRBV5-1 | ASRPGTGVNGYT
TRBV6-5 | ASSWTGVGGYT
TRBV12-3/TRBV12-4 | ASSLTRNEQF
TRBV4-3 | ASSLRRGTNQPQH
TRBV28 | ASSLFRGETEAF
TRBV28 | ASSFNYEQY
TRBV5-4 | ASSLALAGGYNEQF
TRBV27 | ASSLWQGAGEQY
TRBV7-3 | ASSSLAEGTDTQY
TRBV3-1/TRBV3-2 | ASSQRGRPGDGYT
TRBV6-6 | ASSPGDNEQF
TRBV6-2/TRBV6-3 | ASSYGTVNGQPQH
TRBV7-2 | ASSLGDRGNTIY
TRBV6-1 | ASSEGATASYGYT
TRBV27 | ASSFRSPGQGARQPQH
TRBV4-2 | ASSLEAGQGRYGYT
TRBV5-1 | ASGGQMYNEQF